Listed below are T cell receptor beta chains from one sample, sequenced in a study of blood T cell repertoires in COVID-19. Profiled with immunoSEQ multiplex PCR; TCRdb holds only in-frame clones, not every one. The data contain about half a million clones, roughly nine tenths of them singletons. Specimen: PBMCs or T cells enriched from blood (not recorded which). The receptors derive from a woman aged 55-69 years who had recovered from COVID-19. Each CDR3 is given with its conserved first and last residue. The order of the fields is clone size, J gene, D gene, CDR3 length, V gene, CDR3 protein, CDR3 DNA. A D gene is named only where the DNA matches it firmly. The size field is filled for only some rows; it gives once, few, many or a size class.

>-|TRBJ2-7|TRBD2|14|TRBV6-5
CASGRTSPFSEQYF
TGTGCCAGCGGTAGGACTAGCCCTTTCTCCGAGCAGTACTTC
>-|TRBJ1-2|-|14|TRBV7-2
CASSLGPDSGGYTF
TGTGCCAGCAGCTTAGGCCCCGACAGCGGGGGCTACACCTTC
>-|TRBJ2-7|TRBD2|15|TRBV27
CASSVAPAGFYEQYF
TGTGCCAGCAGTGTGGCGCCAGCGGGGTTTTACGAGCAGTACTTC
>-|TRBJ1-6|-|15|TRBV3-1/TRBV3-2
CASSQVRGYNSPLHF
TGTGCCAGCAGCCAAGTACGGGGGTATAATTCACCCCTCCACTTT
>once|TRBJ1-2|TRBD1|13|TRBV10-3
CAISEGSGGGYTF
TGTGCCATCAGTGAAGGGTCAGGGGGTGGCTACACCTTC
>-|TRBJ1-6|-|16|TRBV7-8
CASSLKEQRPGSPLHF
TGTGCCAGCAGTTTGAAGGAGCAGCGACCTGGTTCACCCCTCCACTTT
>-|TRBJ1-5|-|14|TRBV19
CASSIYRVNQPQHF
TGTGCCAGTAGTATATATCGGGTGAATCAGCCCCAGCATTTT
>-|TRBJ1-2|-|15|TRBV3-1/TRBV3-2
CASSLVEAGIYGYTF
TGTGCCAGCAGTCTGGTGGAAGCAGGGATCTATGGCTACACCTTC
>-|TRBJ2-1|-|13|TRBV12-3/TRBV12-4
CASRISSTGEQFF
TGTGCCAGCAGAATCTCGTCGACTGGGGAGCAGTTCTTC
>once|TRBJ1-6|TRBD1|17|TRBV4-1
CASSQDLVGTGYRPLHF
TGCGCCAGCAGCCAGGACCTCGTGGGGACAGGTTATAGACCCCTCCACTTT
>-|TRBJ2-2|-|16|TRBV10-3
CAISDPGGSATGELFF
TGTGCCATCAGTGACCCTGGGGGGTCGGCCACCGGGGAGCTGTTTTTT
>-|TRBJ2-2|TRBD2|17|TRBV4-1
CASSPSGGGPRTGELFF
TGCGCCAGCAGCCCTTCGGGCGGGGGGCCTCGAACCGGGGAGCTGTTTTTT
>-|TRBJ2-5|TRBD1|16|TRBV6-4
CASSDSKGTGGETQYF
TGTGCCAGCAGTGACTCCAAGGGGACAGGGGGGGAGACCCAGTACTTC
>-|TRBJ1-1|-|14|TRBV7-2
CASSLDRGETEAFF
TGTGCCAGCAGCTTAGATCGGGGAGAGACTGAAGCTTTCTTT
>-|TRBJ2-2|TRBD2|18|TRBV27
CASSLGLAGLSGYRELFF
TGTGCCAGCAGTTTGGGACTAGCGGGGCTCTCGGGATACCGGGAGCTGTTTTTT
>-|TRBJ2-3|-|14|TRBV11-2
CASSLWGGPDTQYF
TGTGCCAGCAGCCTTTGGGGGGGCCCAGATACGCAGTATTTT
>-|TRBJ1-2|-|13|TRBV6-5
CASSLRRDYGYTF
TGTGCCAGCAGTCTCCGGAGGGACTATGGCTACACCTTC
>-|TRBJ2-3|-|13|TRBV9
CASSVGRADTQYF
TGTGCCAGCAGCGTAGGGCGGGCAGATACGCAGTATTTT